The clone carrying this TCR beta chain turned up a few times. This specimen belongs to a study of T-cell memory formation after mild COVID-19. In TCRdb, the 5' RACE reads were re-called with MiXCR into one record per CDR3 protein. Among some 100,000 distinct CDR3 sequences listed, more than 9.5% were seen once. Germline V gene data show CDR1 as SEHNR and CDR2 as FQNEAQ (reference sequence). J lost 7 bases, V lost 4 bases, and 11 bases had no gene match. CDR3 size: 16 residues. The sample consisted of PBMCs or a T cell subset sorted from them (not recorded which). The chain has TRBV7-9 and TRBJ1-4; 8 nucleotides match TRBD1. The source is a man aged 18 to 30 who had mild COVID-19 (a few samples of this study predate the infection). Cell type and time point are not known. CDR3 nucleotides: TGTGCCAGCAGCTCTACCGATCAGGGGGCTGGTGAAAAACTGTTTTTT. Translation: CASSSTDQGAGEKLFF.